In this sample, the clone carrying this T cell receptor (beta chain) turned up a few times. This record comes from a study of cytomegalovirus exposure and HLA in healthy donors. The PCR made use of 60 Vbeta and 13 Jbeta primers. The method was immunoSEQ multiplex PCR; TCRdb's version includes in-frame clones alone and lacks a portion of them. The sample records about 170,000 clones, around two thirds being singletons. The length of the CDR3 is 17 residues. The germline gives CDR1 MNHNS, CDR2 SASEGT. J lost 3 bases, V lost 2 bases, and 8 bases had no gene match. This chain uses TRBV6-1 with TRBJ1-1; 11 nucleotides line up with TRBD1. The source of this sequence is a middle-aged man in good health and CMV-seronegative. Sequencing was performed on PBMCs. CDR3 sequence reads: CASSEWDRGTMDTEAFF. In DNA, the CDR3 is TGTGCCAGCAGTGAATGGGACAGGGGGACCATGGACACTGAAGCTTTCTTT.